The rows below give T cell receptor beta chains drawn from one sample of a study of blood T cell repertoires in COVID-19. Produced via immunoSEQ multiplex PCR; TCRdb's table is partial and in-frame only. The data show over 150,000 clones, about 86% seen once. Source material: peripheral blood. The receptor set was obtained from a man aged 45-60 years with active or convalescent COVID-19. CDR3s include the opening cysteine and the closing phenylalanine or tryptophan. The order of the fields is D gene, J gene, clone size, V gene, CDR3 DNA, CDR3 protein. D genes are given only for firm matches. Size tells how often a clone was seen (once, few, many) or the class of an expanded clone, and some rows leave it out.

TRBD1	TRBJ2-2	-	TRBV27	TGTGCCAGCAGTTCCTGGACAGGGGGCGCAGTCGGGGAGCTGTTTTTT	CASSSWTGGAVGELFF
TRBD1	TRBJ1-1	-	TRBV19	TGTGCCAGTAGCATGGACAGGGGGATCACTGAAGCTTTCTTT	CASSMDRGITEAFF
TRBD2	TRBJ2-7	-	TRBV19	TGTGCCAGTAGTAGCATGTCTAGCGGGCATACCTACGAGCAGTACTTC	CASSSMSSGHTYEQYF
TRBD2	TRBJ2-4	once	TRBV28	TGTGCCAGCGTTCCGGGGGGGGAAGCCAAAAACATTCAGTACTTC	CASVPGGEAKNIQYF
-	TRBJ2-7	-	TRBV4-1	TGCGCCAGCAGCCAAGTCCCACTCGGCTACGAGCAGTACTTC	CASSQVPLGYEQYF
TRBD1	TRBJ2-5	-	TRBV24-1	TGTGCCACCAAGGACAGGGGTGTGGAGACCCAGTACTTC	CATKDRGVETQYF
-	TRBJ2-1	-	TRBV5-1	TGCGCCAGCAGCTCCACGACTAAGTACAATGAGCAGTTCTTC	CASSSTTKYNEQFF
-	TRBJ2-7	-	TRBV5-5	TGTGCCAGCAGCTTGGAACGGGAAATCTACGAGCAGTACTTC	CASSLEREIYEQYF
TRBD2	TRBJ2-1	many	TRBV7-9	TGTGCCAGCACCCCGGGACTAGCGGGAGGGAATGAGCAGTTCTTC	CASTPGLAGGNEQFF
-	TRBJ1-1	few	TRBV4-1	TGCGCCAGCAGCCAAGGTCAGGGGATGAACACTGAAGCTTTCTTT	CASSQGQGMNTEAFF
-	TRBJ2-2	-	TRBV11-2	TGTGCCAGCAGCTTAGTAGTCTACAACACCGGGGAGCTGTTTTTT	CASSLVVYNTGELFF
TRBD2	TRBJ2-7	-	TRBV3-1/TRBV3-2	TGTGCCAGCAGCCAGGAAGGACTAGCGGGAGGTTACGAGCAGTACTTC	CASSQEGLAGGYEQYF
TRBD2	TRBJ2-5	-	TRBV2	TGTGCCAGCAGAGGGACTAGCGGGGGGGAGACCCAGTACTTC	CASRGTSGGETQYF
-	TRBJ1-1	-	TRBV7-3	TGTGCCAGCAGCTTACAGGGCTCTAACACTGAAGCTTTCTTT	CASSLQGSNTEAFF
-	TRBJ2-1	-	TRBV27	TGTGCCAGCACCCAACGAGGGGGCTCCTACAATGAGCAGTTCTTC	CASTQRGGSYNEQFF
-	TRBJ2-7	once	TRBV19	TGTGCCAGTAGTACACCCGACCGACAAGCCTACGAGCAGTACTTC	CASSTPDRQAYEQYF
TRBD2	TRBJ2-1	once	TRBV24-1	TGTGCCACCAGTGAGACTAGCGGGAGATCTTGGGAGCAGTTCTTC	CATSETSGRSWEQFF
-	TRBJ1-1	-	TRBV18	TGTGCCAGCTCACCAGCCGACAGCATGAACACTGAAGCTTTCTTT	CASSPADSMNTEAFF
-	TRBJ1-1	-	TRBV4-3	TGCGCCAGCAGGAAGAGGAGGGCACCTGAAGCTTTCTTT	CASRKRRAPEAFF
-	TRBJ1-5	-	TRBV19	TGTGCCAGTAGTATAGGACAGTCCGCCCTATATAGCAATCAGCCCCAGCATTTT	CASSIGQSALYSNQPQHF
TRBD1	TRBJ2-2	-	TRBV7-2	TGTGCCAGCAGCTCTCGACAGGGGGCTACCGGGGAGCTGTTTTTT	CASSSRQGATGELFF
TRBD1	TRBJ2-7	-	TRBV9	TGTGCCAGCAGCGTCCGGACAGGGGGCCCCTACGAGCAGTACTTC	CASSVRTGGPYEQYF
-	TRBJ1-6	-	TRBV7-3	TGTGCCAGCAGCCCTGCCGGGGGTCTTTCACCCCTCCACTTT	CASSPAGGLSPLHF
-	TRBJ1-5	-	TRBV7-2	TGTGCCAGCAGCCCAAGAGGGCCCGGGCCCCAGCATTTT	CASSPRGPGPQHF
TRBD2	TRBJ2-1	-	TRBV6-5	TGTGCCAGCAACAAACCGGGACTAGCCTACAATGAGCAGTTCTTC	CASNKPGLAYNEQFF
TRBD1	TRBJ2-3	-	TRBV11-2	TGTGCCAGCAGCCCCGGGGACAGATTGACAGATACGCAGTATTTT	CASSPGDRLTDTQYF
TRBD2	TRBJ2-3	-	TRBV29-1	TGCAGCGTGGGGCGGGGGGGCGCGAGCGATACGCAGTATTTT	CSVGRGGASDTQYF
TRBD1	TRBJ1-4	-	TRBV7-2	TGTGCCAGCAGCTTCGACAGGGGTGCTAATGAAAAACTGTTTTTT	CASSFDRGANEKLFF
-	TRBJ2-3	-	TRBV11-1	TGTGCCAGCAGCCCTCGCGGAGGCTCAGATACGCAGTATTTT	CASSPRGGSDTQYF
TRBD1	TRBJ1-2	few	TRBV6-5	TGTGCCAGCGGAGGGAGGGGACAGGGGACCTATGGCTACACCTTC	CASGGRGQGTYGYTF
-	TRBJ1-5	-	TRBV3-1/TRBV3-2	TGTGCCAGCAGCCAAGAACGGGGACGGGACATGTATTTT	CASSQERGRDMYF
TRBD2	TRBJ2-1	-	TRBV6-6	TGTGCCAGCAGGCCACGGGAGGGAATTAACAATGAGCAGTTCTTC	CASRPREGINNEQFF
-	TRBJ1-2	few	TRBV7-2	TGTGCCAGCAGCTCGGGACTACTGGGGGCTAACTATGGCTACACCTTC	CASSSGLLGANYGYTF